This T cell receptor beta chain is drawn from a study of blood T cell repertoires in COVID-19. Turning to the study itself: Sample material is recorded as cDNA or gDNA derived from T cells, B-cell-depleted T cells, or PBMCs.

Assay used: immunoSEQ multiplex PCR; TCRdb lists only in-frame clones, some missing. The top ten clones hold roughly 4.3% of a sample with roughly 290,000 clones, 75% to 90% of them seen once. With V trimmed by 3 bases and J by 0 bases, 2 bases remained unmatched. Germline CDR1 is ENHRY and CDR2 is SYGVKD. The CDR3 runs 15 residues. Cohorts were determined from participant-reported clinical history. Two negative PCRs, clearance, or symptom resolution characterized the recovered Cohort 3 donors. This TCR was recovered from a woman in her twenties or thirties who had recovered from COVID-19. Sequenced: PBMCs or T cells enriched from blood (not recorded which). The chain employs TRBV10-3 and TRBJ1-3, with TRBD1 matching 7 bases. The CDR3 coding sequence is TGTGCCATCAGTGATAGACAGGGCTCTGGAAACACCATATATTTT. Protein sequence: CAISDRQGSGNTIYF.